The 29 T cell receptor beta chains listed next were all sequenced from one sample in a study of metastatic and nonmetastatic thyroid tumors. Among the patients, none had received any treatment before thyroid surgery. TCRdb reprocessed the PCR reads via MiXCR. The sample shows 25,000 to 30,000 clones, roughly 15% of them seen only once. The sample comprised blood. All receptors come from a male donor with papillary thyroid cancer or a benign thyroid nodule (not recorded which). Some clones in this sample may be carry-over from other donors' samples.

For the CDR3, the DNA is TGTGCCAGCAGCCGGACTGGGACAGGGGAGTACGAGCAGTACTTC. Its translation is CASSRTGTGEYEQYF. The rearrangement links TRBV3-1 to TRBJ2-7; TRBD1 agrees at 10 bases. Unmatched junction bases numbered 7, after V lost 4 bases and J lost 4 bases. The CDR3 contains 15 residues. Per the germline V gene, CDR1 is LGHDT and CDR2 is YNNKEL (reference sequence).

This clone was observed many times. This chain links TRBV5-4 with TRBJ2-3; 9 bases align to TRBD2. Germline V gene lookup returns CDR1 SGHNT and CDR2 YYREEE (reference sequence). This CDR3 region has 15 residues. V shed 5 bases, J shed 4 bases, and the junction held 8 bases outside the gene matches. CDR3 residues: CASSSGTSPSDTQYF. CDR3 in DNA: TGTGCCAGCAGTTCCGGGACTAGCCCCTCAGATACGCAGTATTTT.

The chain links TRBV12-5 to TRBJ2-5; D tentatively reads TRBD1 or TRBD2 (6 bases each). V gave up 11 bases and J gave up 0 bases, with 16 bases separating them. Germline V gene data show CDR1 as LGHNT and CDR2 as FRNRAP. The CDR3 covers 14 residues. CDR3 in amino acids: CAGLGGRDQETQYF. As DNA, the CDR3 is TGTGCTGGGCTCGGGGGCCGTGACCAAGAGACCCAGTACTTC.

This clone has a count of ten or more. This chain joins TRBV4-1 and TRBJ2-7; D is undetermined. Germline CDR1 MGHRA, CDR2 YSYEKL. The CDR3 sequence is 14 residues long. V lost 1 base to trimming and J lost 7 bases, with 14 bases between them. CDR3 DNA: TGCGCCAGCAGCCAAGTCGTTCTACGTGAGGAGCAGTACTTC. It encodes CASSQVVLREEQYF.

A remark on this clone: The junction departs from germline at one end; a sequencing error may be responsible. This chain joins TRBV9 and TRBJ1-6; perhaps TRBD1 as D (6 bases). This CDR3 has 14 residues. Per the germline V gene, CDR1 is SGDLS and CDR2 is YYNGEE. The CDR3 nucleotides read TGTGCCAGCAGCCTGAGGACAGCAGGGTCACCCTTCCACTTT. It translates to CASSLRTAGSPFHF.

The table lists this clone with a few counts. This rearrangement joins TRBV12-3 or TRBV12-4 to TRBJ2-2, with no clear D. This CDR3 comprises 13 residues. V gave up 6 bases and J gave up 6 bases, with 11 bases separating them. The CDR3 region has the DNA TGTGCCAGCAGGCCACGGCAGTCCGGGGAGCTGTTTTTT. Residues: CASRPRQSGELFF.

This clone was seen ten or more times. The CDR3 region is CSAESGQAAETQYF. Here the CDR3 DNA reads TGCAGTGCCGAGTCGGGACAGGCAGCAGAGACCCAGTACTTC. The rearrangement uses TRBV20-1 and TRBJ2-5, with TRBD1 matching 8 bases. Germline V lookup: CDR1 DFQATT, CDR2 SNEGSKA (reference sequence). Trimming cost V 6 bases and J 4 bases; bases outside gene matches: 10. CDR3 length: 14 amino acids.

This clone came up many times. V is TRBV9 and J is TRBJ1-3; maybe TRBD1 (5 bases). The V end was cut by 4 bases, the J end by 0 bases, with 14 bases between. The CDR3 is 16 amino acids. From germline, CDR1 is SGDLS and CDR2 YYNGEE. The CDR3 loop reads CASSPRGLSSGNTIYF. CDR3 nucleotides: TGTGCCAGCAGCCCAAGGGGTCTCAGCTCTGGAAACACCATATATTTT.

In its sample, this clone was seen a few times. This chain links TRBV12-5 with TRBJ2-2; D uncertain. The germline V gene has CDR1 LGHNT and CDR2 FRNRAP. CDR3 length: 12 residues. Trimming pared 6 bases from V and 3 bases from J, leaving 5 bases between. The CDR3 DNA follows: TGTGCTAGTGGACCACACACCGGGGAGCTGTTTTTT. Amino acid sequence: CASGPHTGELFF.

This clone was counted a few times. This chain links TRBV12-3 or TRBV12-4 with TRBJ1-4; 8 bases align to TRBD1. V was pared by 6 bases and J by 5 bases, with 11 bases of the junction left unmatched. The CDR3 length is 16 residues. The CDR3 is CASSPGPGGSNEKLFF. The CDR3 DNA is TGTGCCAGCAGCCCGGGGCCAGGGGGCTCCAATGAAAAACTGTTTTTT.

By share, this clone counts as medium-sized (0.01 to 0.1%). The DNA of the CDR3 is TGTGCCAGCAGTTACTCGATAGCATCGGGAGTTAACTATGGCTACACCTTC. It yields the protein CASSYSIASGVNYGYTF. The chain carries TRBV6-5 and TRBJ1-2; D uncertain. CDR3 length: 17 amino acids. Per germline, CDR1 MNHEY and CDR2 SVGAGI. V lost 0 bases and J lost 1, with 15 bases in between.

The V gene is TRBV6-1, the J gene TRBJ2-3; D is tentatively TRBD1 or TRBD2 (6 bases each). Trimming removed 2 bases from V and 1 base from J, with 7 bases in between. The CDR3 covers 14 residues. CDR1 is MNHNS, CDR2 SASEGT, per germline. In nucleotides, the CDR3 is TGTGCCAGCAGTGAAAGGGGGGGCACAGATACGCAGTATTTT. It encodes CASSERGGTDTQYF.

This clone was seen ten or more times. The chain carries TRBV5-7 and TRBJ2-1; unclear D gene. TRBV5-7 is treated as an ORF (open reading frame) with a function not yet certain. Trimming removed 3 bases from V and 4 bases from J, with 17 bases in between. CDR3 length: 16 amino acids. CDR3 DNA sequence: TGTGCCAGCAGCTGGGAAGGAGACGGGCCATACAATGAGCAGTTCTTC. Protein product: CASSWEGDGPYNEQFF.

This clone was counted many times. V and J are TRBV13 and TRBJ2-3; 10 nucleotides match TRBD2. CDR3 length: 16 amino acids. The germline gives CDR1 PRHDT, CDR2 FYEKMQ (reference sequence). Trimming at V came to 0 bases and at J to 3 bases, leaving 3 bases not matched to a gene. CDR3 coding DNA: TGTGCCAGCAGCTTAGGAGCGGGAGGGAGGACAGATACGCAGTATTTT. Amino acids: CASSLGAGGRTDTQYF.

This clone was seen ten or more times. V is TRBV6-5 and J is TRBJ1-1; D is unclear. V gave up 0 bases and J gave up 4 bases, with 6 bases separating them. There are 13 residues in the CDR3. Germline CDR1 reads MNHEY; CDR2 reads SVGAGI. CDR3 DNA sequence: TGTGCCAGCAGTTACTCTGCGGGCACTGAAGCTTTCTTT. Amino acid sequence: CASSYSAGTEAFF.

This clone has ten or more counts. This CDR3 is CASSKGSNEGNEQFF. CDR3 nucleotide sequence: TGCGCCAGCAGCAAGGGGTCGAATGAAGGCAATGAGCAGTTCTTC. The chain links TRBV5-1 to TRBJ2-1; maybe TRBD1 (5 bases). V gave up 4 bases and J gave up 6 bases, with 17 bases separating them. The CDR3 consists of 15 residues. CDR1 and CDR2 (germline): SGHRS, YFSETQ. Drawing the rest from reference TRBV5-1 and TRBJ2-1, the complete variable domain is KAGVTQTPRYLIKTRGQQVTLSCSPISGHRSVSWYQQTPGQGLQFLFEYFSETQRNKGNFPGRFSGRQFSNSRSEMNVSTLELGDSALYLCASSKGSNEGNEQFFGPGTRLTVL.

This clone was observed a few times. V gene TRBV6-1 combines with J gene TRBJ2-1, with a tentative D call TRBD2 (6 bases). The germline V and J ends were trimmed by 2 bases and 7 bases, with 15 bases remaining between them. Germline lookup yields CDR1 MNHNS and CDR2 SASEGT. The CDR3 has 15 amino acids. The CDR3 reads CASSESSGDPNEQFF. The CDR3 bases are TGTGCCAGCAGTGAAAGTAGCGGAGACCCAAATGAGCAGTTCTTC.

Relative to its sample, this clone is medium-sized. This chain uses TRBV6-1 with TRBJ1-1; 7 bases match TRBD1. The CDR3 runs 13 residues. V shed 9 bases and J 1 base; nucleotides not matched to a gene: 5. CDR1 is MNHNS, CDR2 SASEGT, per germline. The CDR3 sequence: CASTDRKNTEAFF. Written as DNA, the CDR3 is TGTGCCAGTACGGACAGGAAGAACACTGAAGCTTTCTTT.

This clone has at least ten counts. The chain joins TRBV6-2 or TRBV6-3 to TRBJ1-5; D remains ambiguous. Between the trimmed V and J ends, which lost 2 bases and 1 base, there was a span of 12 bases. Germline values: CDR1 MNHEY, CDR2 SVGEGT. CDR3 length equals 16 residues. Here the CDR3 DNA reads TGTGCCAGCAGTTACCCCGGTCAGGTCAGCAATCAGCCCCAGCATTTT. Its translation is CASSYPGQVSNQPQHF.

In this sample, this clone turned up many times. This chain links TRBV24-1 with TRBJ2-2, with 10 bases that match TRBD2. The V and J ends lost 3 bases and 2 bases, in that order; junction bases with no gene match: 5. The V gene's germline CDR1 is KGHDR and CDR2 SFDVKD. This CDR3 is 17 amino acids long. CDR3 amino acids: CATSDPKLAGNTGELFF. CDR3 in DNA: TGTGCCACCAGTGATCCCAAACTAGCGGGAAACACCGGGGAGCTGTTTTTT.

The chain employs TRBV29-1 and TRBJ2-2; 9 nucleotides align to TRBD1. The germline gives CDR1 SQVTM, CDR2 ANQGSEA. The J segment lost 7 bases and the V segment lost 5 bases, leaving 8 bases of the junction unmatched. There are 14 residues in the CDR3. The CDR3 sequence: CSVWTGEVGGELFF. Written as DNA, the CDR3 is TGCAGCGTTTGGACAGGGGAGGTCGGCGGGGAGCTGTTTTTT.

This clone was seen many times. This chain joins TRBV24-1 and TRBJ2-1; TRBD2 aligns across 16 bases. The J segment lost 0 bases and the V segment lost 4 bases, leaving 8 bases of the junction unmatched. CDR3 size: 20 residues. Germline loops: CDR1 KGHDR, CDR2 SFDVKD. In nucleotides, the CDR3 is TGTGCCACCAGTGAGCAGGGACTAGCGGGAGGGTTTAGCTCCTACAATGAGCAGTTCTTC. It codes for CATSEQGLAGGFSSYNEQFF.

The CDR3 bases are TGCGCCAGCAGCCAGCGGGAGAACACTGAAGCTTTCTTT. This sequence encodes CASSQRENTEAFF. The V gene is TRBV4-1, the J gene TRBJ1-1; D uncertain. This CDR3 contains 13 residues. Trimming pared 3 bases from V and 1 base from J, leaving 6 bases between. The germline CDR1 and CDR2 sequences are MGHRA and YSYEKL.

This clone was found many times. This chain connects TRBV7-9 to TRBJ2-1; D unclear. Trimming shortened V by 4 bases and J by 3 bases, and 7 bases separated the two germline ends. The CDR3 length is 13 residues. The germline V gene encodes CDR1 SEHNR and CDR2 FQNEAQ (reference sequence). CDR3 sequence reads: CASSSSSYNEQFF. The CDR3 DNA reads TGTGCCAGCAGCTCCTCTAGCTACAATGAGCAGTTCTTC.

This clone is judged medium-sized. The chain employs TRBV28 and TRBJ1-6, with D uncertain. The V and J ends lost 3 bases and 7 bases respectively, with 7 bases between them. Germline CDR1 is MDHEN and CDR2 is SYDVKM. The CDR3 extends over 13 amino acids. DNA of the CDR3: TGTGCCAGCAGTTTCTCTGGGAATTCACCCCTCCACTTT. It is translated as CASSFSGNSPLHF.

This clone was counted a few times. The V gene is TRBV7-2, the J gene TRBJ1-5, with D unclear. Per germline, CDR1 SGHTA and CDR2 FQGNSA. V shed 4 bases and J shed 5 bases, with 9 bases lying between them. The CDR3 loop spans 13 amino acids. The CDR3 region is CASSSHRDQPQHF. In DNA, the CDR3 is TGTGCCAGCAGCTCCCACCGGGATCAGCCCCAGCATTTT.

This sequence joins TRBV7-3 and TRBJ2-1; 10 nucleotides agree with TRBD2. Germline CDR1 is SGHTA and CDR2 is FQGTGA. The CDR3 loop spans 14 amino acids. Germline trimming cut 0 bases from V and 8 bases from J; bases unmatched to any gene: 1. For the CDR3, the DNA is TGTGCCAGCAGCTTAACCGGGACTAGCGATGAGCAGTTCTTC. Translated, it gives CASSLTGTSDEQFF.

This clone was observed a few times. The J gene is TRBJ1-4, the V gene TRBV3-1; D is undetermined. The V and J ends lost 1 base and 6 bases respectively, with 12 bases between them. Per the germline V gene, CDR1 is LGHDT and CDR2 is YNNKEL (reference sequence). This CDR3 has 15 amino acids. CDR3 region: CASSQGPRSYEKLFF. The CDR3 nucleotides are TGTGCCAGCAGCCAAGGCCCCAGAAGCTATGAAAAACTGTTTTTT.

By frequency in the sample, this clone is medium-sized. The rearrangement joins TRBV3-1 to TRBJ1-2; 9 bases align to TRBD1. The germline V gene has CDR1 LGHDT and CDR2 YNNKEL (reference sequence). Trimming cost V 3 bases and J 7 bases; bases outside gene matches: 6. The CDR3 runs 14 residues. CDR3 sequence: CASSHRDRDGGYTF. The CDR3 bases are TGTGCCAGCAGCCACCGGGACAGGGACGGTGGCTACACCTTC.